This TCR beta chain originates from a study of blood T cell repertoires in COVID-19. The CDR3 spans 11 residues. Trimming removed 11 bases from V and 2 bases from J; junction bases left unmatched: 0. Per germline, CDR1 SEHNR and CDR2 FQNEAQ (reference sequence). Profiling relied on immunoSEQ multiplex PCR, and the TCRdb table lists in-frame clones only, not all of them. This sample yields 200,000 to 250,000 clones, of which just under 90% are seen a single time; 2.7% belongs to the top ten. The source material was peripheral blood. The TCR was taken from a man between 25 and 39 years old with COVID-19, enrolled during active disease. The chain recombines TRBV7-9 with TRBJ2-5; 9 bases are shared with TRBD1. The CDR3 DNA reads as TGTGCCGGACAGGGGCAAGAGACCCAGTACTTC. Protein product: CAGQGQETQYF.